This TCR beta chain was documented in a study of CD8+ T cells in alopecia areata. Study as a whole: Patients received oral tofacitinib, 5 to 10 mg twice daily, for moderate-to-severe alopecia areata. Points from the study as a whole: Compared with normal scalp, lesional scalp had higher clonality and more expanded CD8+ clones.

TCR sequencing used cDNA made by reverse transcription of extracted RNA. Assay used: immunoSEQ multiplex PCR; TCRdb lists only in-frame clones, some missing. This table has 55,000 to 70,000 clones, under 55% appearing once. This clone was detected only a few times. Its matching antigen is unknown. Between the trimmed V and J ends, which lost 5 bases and 7 bases, there was a span of 15 bases. This CDR3 contains 14 residues. Germline V gives CDR1 LNHNV, CDR2 YYDKDF (reference sequence). Peripheral blood, together with lesional scalp punch biopsies, was collected from alopecia areata patients. The V call is TRBV15, the J call TRBJ2-1; no clear D gene. This sample comprised CD8+ T cells sorted from blood, obtained at week 0. This TCR was recovered from a human donor with alopecia areata. In DNA form, the CDR3 reads TGTGCCACCAGCCAACTTCAATCTGCGAATGAGCAGTTCTTC. This encodes CATSQLQSANEQFF.